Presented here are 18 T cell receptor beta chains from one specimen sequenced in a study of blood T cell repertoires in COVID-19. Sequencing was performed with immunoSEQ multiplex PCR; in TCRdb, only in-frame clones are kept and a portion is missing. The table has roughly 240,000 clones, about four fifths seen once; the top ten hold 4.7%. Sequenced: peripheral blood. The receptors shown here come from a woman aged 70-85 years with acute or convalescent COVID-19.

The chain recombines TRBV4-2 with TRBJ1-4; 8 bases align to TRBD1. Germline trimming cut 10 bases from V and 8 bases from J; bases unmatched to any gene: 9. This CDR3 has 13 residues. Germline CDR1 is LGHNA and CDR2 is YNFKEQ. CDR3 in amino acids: CATSDRAAEKLFF. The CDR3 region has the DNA TGTGCCACTTCGGACAGGGCTGCGGAAAAACTGTTTTTT.

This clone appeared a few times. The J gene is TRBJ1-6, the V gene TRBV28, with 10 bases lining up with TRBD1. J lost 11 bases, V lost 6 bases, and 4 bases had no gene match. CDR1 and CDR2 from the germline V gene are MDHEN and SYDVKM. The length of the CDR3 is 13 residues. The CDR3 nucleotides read TGTGCCAGCAGGGGACAGGGGAATCCACCCCTCCACTTT. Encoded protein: CASRGQGNPPLHF.

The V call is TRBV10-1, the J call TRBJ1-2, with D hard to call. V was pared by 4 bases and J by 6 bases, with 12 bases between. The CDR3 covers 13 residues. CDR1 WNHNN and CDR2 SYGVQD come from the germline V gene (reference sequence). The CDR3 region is CASSAFLRDGYTF. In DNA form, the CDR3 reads TGCGCCAGCAGTGCTTTCCTCCGGGATGGCTACACCTTC.

This CDR3 is CASQTGAGYTF. CDR3 bases: TGTGCCAGCCAGACAGGGGCTGGCTACACCTTC. The chain recombines TRBV2 with TRBJ1-2; 8 bases line up with TRBD1. The CDR3 sequence is 11 residues long. CDR1 is SNHLY, CDR2 FYNNEI, per germline. J lost 7 bases, V lost 8 bases, and 3 bases had no gene match.

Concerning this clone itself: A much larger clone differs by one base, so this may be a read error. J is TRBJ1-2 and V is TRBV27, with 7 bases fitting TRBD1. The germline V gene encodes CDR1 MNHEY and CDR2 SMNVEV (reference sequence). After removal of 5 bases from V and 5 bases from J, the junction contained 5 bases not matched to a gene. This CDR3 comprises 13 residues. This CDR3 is CASSRDSAYGYTF. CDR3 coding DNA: TGTGCCAGCAGTCGGGACAGCGCATATGGCTACACCTTC.

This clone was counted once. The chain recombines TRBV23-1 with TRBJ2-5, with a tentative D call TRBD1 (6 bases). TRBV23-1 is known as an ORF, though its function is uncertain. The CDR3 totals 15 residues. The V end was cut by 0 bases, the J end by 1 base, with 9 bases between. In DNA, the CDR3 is TGCGCCAGCAGTCAATCAGGACAGCCCCAAGAGACCCAGTACTTC. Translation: CASSQSGQPQETQYF.

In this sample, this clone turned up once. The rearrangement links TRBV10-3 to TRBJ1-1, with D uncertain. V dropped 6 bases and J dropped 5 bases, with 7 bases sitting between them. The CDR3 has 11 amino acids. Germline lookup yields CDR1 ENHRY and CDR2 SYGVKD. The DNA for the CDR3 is TGTGCCATCAGCCCGGGGACTGAAGCTTTCTTT. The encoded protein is CAISPGTEAFF.

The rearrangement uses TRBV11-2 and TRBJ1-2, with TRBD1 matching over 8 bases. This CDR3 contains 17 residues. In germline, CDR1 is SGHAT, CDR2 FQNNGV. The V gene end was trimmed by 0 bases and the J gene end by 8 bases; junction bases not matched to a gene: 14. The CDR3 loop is CASSLEGYAGRGRGYTF. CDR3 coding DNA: TGTGCCAGCAGCTTAGAGGGATATGCGGGCAGGGGGCGAGGCTACACCTTC.

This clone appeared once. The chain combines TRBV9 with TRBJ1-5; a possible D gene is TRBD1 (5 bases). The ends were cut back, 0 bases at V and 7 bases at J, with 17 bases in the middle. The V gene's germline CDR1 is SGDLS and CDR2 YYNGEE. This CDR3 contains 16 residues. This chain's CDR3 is CASSVARAGGGQPQHF. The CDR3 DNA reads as TGTGCCAGCAGCGTAGCCAGGGCAGGTGGGGGGCAGCCCCAGCATTTT. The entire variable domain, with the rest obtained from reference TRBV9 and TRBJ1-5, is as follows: DSGVTQTPKHLITATGQRVTLRCSPRSGDLSVYWYQQSLDQGLQFLIQYYNGEERAKGNILERFSAQQFPDLHSELNLSSLELGDSALYFCASSVARAGGGQPQHFGDGTRLSIL.

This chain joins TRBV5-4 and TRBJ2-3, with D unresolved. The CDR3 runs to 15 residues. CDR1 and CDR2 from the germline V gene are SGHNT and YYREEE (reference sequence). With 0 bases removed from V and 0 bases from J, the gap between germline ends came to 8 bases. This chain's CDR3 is CASSLGLASTDTQYF. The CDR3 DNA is TGTGCCAGCAGCTTGGGCCTGGCCAGCACAGATACGCAGTATTTT.

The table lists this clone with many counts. CDR3 protein: CASSRPGQGFYEQYF. The CDR3 nucleotides read TGTGCCAGTAGTAGGCCGGGACAGGGGTTCTACGAGCAGTACTTC. The chain recombines TRBV19 with TRBJ2-7, with TRBD1 matching 10 bases. The V and J ends lost 4 bases and 3 bases, in that order; junction bases with no gene match: 6. This CDR3 is 15 amino acids long. Germline V gene sequence: CDR1 LNHDA, CDR2 SQIVND (reference sequence).

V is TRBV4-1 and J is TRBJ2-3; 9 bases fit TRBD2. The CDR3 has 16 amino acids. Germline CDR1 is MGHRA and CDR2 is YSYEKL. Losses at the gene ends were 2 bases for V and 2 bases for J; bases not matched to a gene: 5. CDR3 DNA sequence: TGCGCCAGCAGCCAACCCTTAGCGGGGGCCACAGATACGCAGTATTTT. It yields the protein CASSQPLAGATDTQYF.

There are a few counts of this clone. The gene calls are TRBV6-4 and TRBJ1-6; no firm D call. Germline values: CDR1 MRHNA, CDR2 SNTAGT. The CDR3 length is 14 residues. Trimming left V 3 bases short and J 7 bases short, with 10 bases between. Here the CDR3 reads CASSEMGGNSPLHF. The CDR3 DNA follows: TGTGCCAGCAGTGAAATGGGAGGGAATTCACCCCTCCACTTT.

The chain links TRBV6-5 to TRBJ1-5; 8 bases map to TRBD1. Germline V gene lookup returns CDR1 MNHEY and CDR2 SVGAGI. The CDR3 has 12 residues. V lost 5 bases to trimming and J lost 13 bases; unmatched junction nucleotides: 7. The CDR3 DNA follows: TGTGCCAGCAGTCAAACAGGGGGGAAGCAGCATTTT. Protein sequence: CASSQTGGKQHF.

CDR3 protein: CASSFGQRGSPLHF. Here the CDR3 DNA reads TGTGCCAGTAGTTTCGGACAGCGTGGATCACCCCTCCACTTT. The chain recombines TRBV19 with TRBJ1-6; TRBD1 is a possible D gene (6 bases). The V and J ends lost 5 bases and 10 bases respectively, with 15 bases between them. Germline-derived CDR1 and CDR2 are LNHDA and SQIVND (reference sequence). This CDR3 has 14 residues. The whole variable domain, remainder taken from reference TRBV19 and TRBJ1-6, is DGGITQSPKYLFRKEGQNVTLSCEQNLNHDAMYWYRQDPGQGLRLIYYSQIVNDFQKGDIAEGYSVSREKKESFPLTVTSAQKNPTAFYLCASSFGQRGSPLHFGNGTRLTVT.

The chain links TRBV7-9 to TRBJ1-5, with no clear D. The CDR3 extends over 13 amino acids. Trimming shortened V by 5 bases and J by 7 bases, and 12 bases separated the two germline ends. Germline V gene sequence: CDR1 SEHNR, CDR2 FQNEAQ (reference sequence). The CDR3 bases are TGTGCCAGCAGCCGCCTTAGGGAGCAGCCCCAGCATTTT. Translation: CASSRLREQPQHF.

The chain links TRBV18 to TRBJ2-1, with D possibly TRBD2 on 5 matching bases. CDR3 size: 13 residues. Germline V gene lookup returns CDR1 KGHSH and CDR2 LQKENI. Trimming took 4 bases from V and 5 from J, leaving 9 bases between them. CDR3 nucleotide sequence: TGTGCCAGCTCACTCCCCGGGAACAATGAGCAGTTCTTC. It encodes CASSLPGNNEQFF.

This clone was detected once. CDR3 in amino acids: CASRSRGTTDTQYF. The CDR3 DNA reads TGTGCCAGCAGATCGCGGGGGACGACAGATACGCAGTATTTT. The chain uses TRBV6-5 and TRBJ2-3; 7 bases align to TRBD2. Germline V lookup: CDR1 MNHEY, CDR2 SVGAGI. The CDR3 loop spans 14 amino acids. V lost 6 bases and J lost 3; bases outside the gene matches: 6.